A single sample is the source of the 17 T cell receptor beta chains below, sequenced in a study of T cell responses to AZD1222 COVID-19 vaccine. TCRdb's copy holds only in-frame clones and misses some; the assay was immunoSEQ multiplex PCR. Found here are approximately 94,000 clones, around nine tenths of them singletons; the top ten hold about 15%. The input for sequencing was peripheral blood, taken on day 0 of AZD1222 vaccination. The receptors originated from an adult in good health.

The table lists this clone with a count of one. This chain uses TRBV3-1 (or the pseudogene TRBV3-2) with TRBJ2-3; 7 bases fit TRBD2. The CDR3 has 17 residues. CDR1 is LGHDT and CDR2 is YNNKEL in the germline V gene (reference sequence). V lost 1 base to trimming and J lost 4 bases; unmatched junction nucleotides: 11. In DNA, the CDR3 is TGTGCCAGCAGCCAAGTTGCGAGGGTGCTAGCGGCAGATACGCAGTATTTT. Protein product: CASSQVARVLAADTQYF.

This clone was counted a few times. For the CDR3, the DNA is TGTGCCAGCAGCTTGGTGGGCACCGGGGAGCTGTTTTTT. This gives the protein CASSLVGTGELFF. The rearrangement joins TRBV5-6 to TRBJ2-2; the D is unclear. Trimming removed 0 bases from V and 4 bases from J, with 4 bases in between. The CDR3 extends over 13 amino acids. CDR1 SGHDT and CDR2 YYEEEE come from the germline V gene. The full variable domain, completed using reference TRBV5-6 and TRBJ2-2, is DAGVTQSPTHLIKTRGQQVTLRCSPKSGHDTVSWYQQALGQGPQFIFQYYEEEERQRGNFPDRFSGHQFPNYSSELNVNALLLGDSALYLCASSLVGTGELFFGEGSRLTVL.

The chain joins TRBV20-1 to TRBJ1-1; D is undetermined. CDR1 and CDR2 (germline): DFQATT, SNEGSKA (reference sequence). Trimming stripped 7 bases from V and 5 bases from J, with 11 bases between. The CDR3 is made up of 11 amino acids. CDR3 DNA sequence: TGCAGTGTCAGGCCTAGGACTGAAGCTTTCTTT. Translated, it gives CSVRPRTEAFF.

CDR3 bases: TGTGCCAGCTCACCTGGGACAGGGGAGGTTGGAGCTTTCTTT. Its protein is CASSPGTGEVGAFF. The rearrangement uses TRBV18 and TRBJ1-1, with TRBD1 matching over 10 bases. The CDR3 spans 14 residues. J was trimmed by 10 bases and V by 3 bases; bases with no gene match: 8. CDR1 and CDR2 from the germline V gene are KGHSH and LQKENI.

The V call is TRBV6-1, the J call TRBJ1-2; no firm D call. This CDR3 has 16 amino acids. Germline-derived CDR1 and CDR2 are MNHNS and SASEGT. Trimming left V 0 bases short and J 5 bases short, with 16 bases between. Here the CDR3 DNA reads TGTGCCAGCAGTGAAGCTCGCCCGGCGTCCATATATGGCTACACCTTC. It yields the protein CASSEARPASIYGYTF.

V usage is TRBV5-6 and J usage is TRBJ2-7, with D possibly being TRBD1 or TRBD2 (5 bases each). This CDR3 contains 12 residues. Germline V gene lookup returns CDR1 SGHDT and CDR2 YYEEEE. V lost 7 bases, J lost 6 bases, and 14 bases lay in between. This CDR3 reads CASRWGYREQYF. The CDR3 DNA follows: TGTGCCAGCCGATGGGGGTATCGCGAGCAGTACTTC.

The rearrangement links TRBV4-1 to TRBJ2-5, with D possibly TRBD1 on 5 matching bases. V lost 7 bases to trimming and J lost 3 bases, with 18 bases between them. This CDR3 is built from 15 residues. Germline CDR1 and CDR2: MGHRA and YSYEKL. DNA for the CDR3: TGCGCCAGCACGCCTGACAGCTTTGAGAAAGAGACCCAGTACTTC. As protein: CASTPDSFEKETQYF.

The CDR3 coding sequence is TGTGCCAGCAGCTCCGATGGGGACACTGAAGCTTTCTTT. This codes for CASSSDGDTEAFF. J is TRBJ1-1 and V is TRBV2; no firm D call. The CDR3 runs 13 residues. CDR1 and CDR2 from the germline V gene are SNHLY and FYNNEI. Between the trimmed V and J ends, which lost 6 bases and 3 bases, there was a span of 11 bases.

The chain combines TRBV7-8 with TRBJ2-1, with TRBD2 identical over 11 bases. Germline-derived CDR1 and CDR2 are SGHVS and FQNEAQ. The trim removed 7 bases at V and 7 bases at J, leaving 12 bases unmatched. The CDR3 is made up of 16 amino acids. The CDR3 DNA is TGTGCCAGCATCCTTAGGTCTAGCGGGGGGCGGAATGAGCAGTTCTTC. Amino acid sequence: CASILRSSGGRNEQFF.

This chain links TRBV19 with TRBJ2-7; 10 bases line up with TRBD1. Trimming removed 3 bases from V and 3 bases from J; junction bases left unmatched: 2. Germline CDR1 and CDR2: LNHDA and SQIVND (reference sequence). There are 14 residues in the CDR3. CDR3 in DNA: TGTGCCAGTAGTATCGGGACAGGGGACTACGAGCAGTACTTC. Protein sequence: CASSIGTGDYEQYF. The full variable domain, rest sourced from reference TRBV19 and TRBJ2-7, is DGGITQSPKYLFRKEGQNVTLSCEQNLNHDAMYWYRQDPGQGLRLIYYSQIVNDFQKGDIAEGYSVSREKKESFPLTVTSAQKNPTAFYLCASSIGTGDYEQYFGPGTRLTVT.

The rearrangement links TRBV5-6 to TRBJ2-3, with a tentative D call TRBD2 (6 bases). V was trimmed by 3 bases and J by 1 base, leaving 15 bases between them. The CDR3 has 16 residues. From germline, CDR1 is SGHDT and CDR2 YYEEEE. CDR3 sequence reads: CASSSGLRLGTDTQYF. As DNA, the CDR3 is TGTGCCAGCAGCTCGGGACTTCGGTTGGGCACAGATACGCAGTATTTT.

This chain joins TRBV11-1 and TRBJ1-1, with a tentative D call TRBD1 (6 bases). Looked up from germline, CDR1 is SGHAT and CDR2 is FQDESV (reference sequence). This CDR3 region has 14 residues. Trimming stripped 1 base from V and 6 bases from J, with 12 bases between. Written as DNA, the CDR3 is TGTGCCAGCAGCTTAGGTAGCAGGGGATCTGAAGCTTTCTTT. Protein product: CASSLGSRGSEAFF.

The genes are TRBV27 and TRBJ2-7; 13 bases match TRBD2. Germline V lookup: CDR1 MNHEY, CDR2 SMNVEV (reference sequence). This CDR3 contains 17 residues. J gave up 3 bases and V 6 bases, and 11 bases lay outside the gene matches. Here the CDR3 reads CASRRTSGGPDNYEQYF. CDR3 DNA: TGTGCCAGCAGACGGACTAGCGGGGGTCCGGATAACTACGAGCAGTACTTC.

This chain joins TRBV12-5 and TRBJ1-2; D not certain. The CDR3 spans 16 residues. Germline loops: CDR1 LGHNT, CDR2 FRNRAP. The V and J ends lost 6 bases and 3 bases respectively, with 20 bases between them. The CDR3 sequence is CASGPAGQLVDYGYTF. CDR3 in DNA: TGTGCTAGTGGACCTGCCGGGCAGCTCGTGGACTATGGCTACACCTTC.

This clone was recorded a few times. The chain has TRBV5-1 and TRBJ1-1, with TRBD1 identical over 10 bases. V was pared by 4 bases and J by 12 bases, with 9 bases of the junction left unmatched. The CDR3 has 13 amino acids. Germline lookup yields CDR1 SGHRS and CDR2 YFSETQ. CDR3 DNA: TGCGCCAGCAGCGATACCGGGACAGGGGTAACTTTCTTT. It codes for CASSDTGTGVTFF.

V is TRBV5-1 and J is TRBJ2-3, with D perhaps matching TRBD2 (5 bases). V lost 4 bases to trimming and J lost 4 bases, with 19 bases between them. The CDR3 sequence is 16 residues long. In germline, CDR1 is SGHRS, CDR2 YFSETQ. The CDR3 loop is CASSRGRDRYPDTQYF. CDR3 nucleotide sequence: TGCGCCAGCAGCCGTGGACGGGATCGATATCCAGATACGCAGTATTTT.

The CDR3 reads CASSLGGTDRGTEAFF. CDR3 nucleotides: TGTGCCAGCAGCTTAGGGGGGACGGACCGGGGAACTGAAGCTTTCTTT. This rearrangement joins TRBV7-2 to TRBJ1-1; D perhaps matches TRBD1 (5 bases). Trimming took off 1 base at V and 5 bases at J, with 17 bases between the two ends. Germline V gene sequence: CDR1 SGHTA, CDR2 FQGNSA. The CDR3 runs 16 residues.